These T cell receptor beta chains were read from a single sample in a study of T cells in Graves' hyperthyroidism and ophthalmopathy. TCRdb re-called the multiplex PCR reads with MiXCR, one entry per CDR3 protein. The sample includes roughly 740,000 distinct CDR3 sequences, 16% of them seen just once. Material for sequencing was blood. These receptors were taken from a man aged 18 to 29 with Graves' hyperthyroidism. Each CDR3 is given with its conserved first and last residue. D genes are given only for firm matches. Clone size, where shown, is once, few, many, or a class for clones that have expanded.

v_gene	d_gene	j_gene	abundance	CDR3aa	CDR3nt
TRBV6-2/TRBV6-3	.	TRBJ1-5	many	CASKDPEGFQPQHF	TGTGCCAGCAAGGACCCGGAAGGGTTCCAGCCCCAGCATTTT
TRBV20-1	TRBD2	TRBJ2-3	few	CSAASGGEGTDTQYF	TGCAGTGCTGCATCGGGGGGAGAAGGCACAGATACGCAGTATTTT
TRBV6-2/TRBV6-3	TRBD2	TRBJ2-2	.	CASSYSAGGMGLSSGRNTGELFF	TGTGCCAGCAGTTACTCTGCAGGGGGTATGGGTTTGTCTAGCGGGAGAAACACCGGGGAGCTGTTTTTT
TRBV20-1	TRBD2	TRBJ2-7	few	CSAASGTSLREQYF	TGCAGTGCCGCCTCCGGGACTAGCCTAAGAGAGCAGTACTTC
TRBV20-1	TRBD1	TRBJ1-5	.	CSALTGGSLPQHF	TGCAGTGCATTGACAGGGGGCAGTCTGCCCCAGCATTTT
TRBV20-1	TRBD2	TRBJ2-1	.	CSAFSGTSGPYNEQFF	TGCAGTGCTTTCTCCGGGACTAGCGGTCCCTACAATGAGCAGTTCTTC
TRBV10-1	.	TRBJ2-7	.	CASSEGSARGEQYF	TGCGCCAGCAGTGAGGGCAGCGCCAGAGGAGAGCAGTACTTC
TRBV20-1	.	TRBJ2-7	few	CSAASGGEQYF	TGCAGTGCTGCCAGCGGAGGAGAGCAGTACTTC
TRBV18	.	TRBJ2-7	.	CASSPGLGRNEQYF	TGTGCCAGCTCACCCGGGCTGGGTAGAAACGAGCAGTACTTC
TRBV28	.	TRBJ2-7	many	CASSSYRDEQYF	TGTGCCAGCAGTTCATACAGGGACGAGCAGTACTTC
TRBV27	.	TRBJ2-5	many	CASSQDRSQETQYF	TGTGCCAGCAGTCAGGACCGGAGCCAAGAGACCCAGTACTTC
TRBV20-1	.	TRBJ1-4	few	CSASRPNEKLFF	TGCAGTGCTAGCCGTCCGAATGAAAAACTGTTTTTT
TRBV12-3/TRBV12-4	TRBD1	TRBJ1-1	many	CASSGTGGSEAFF	TGTGCCAGCAGTGGGACAGGGGGCAGTGAAGCTTTCTTT
TRBV2	.	TRBJ2-3	few	CASSEFRADTQYF	TGTGCCAGCAGTGAATTCCGGGCAGATACGCAGTATTTT
TRBV28	.	TRBJ2-5	many	CASSLLVAVKETQYF	TGTGCCAGCAGTTTATTGGTGGCAGTAAAAGAGACCCAGTACTTC
TRBV28	.	TRBJ2-7	few	CASSLWGGAPGVEQYF	TGTGCCAGCAGTTTATGGGGCGGTGCCCCAGGAGTCGAGCAGTACTTC
TRBV28	TRBD1	TRBJ2-1	many	CASRDRTYYNEQFF	TGTGCCAGCAGGGACAGGACTTACTACAATGAGCAGTTCTTC
TRBV6-2/TRBV6-3	TRBD2	TRBJ2-7	few	CASSYLLGREIYEQYF	TGTGCCAGCAGTTACCTCCTCGGGCGGGAGATATACGAGCAGTACTTC
TRBV19	.	TRBJ2-7	.	CASSPADSVTYEQYF	TGTGCCAGTAGCCCTGCCGACAGCGTAACCTACGAGCAGTACTTC
TRBV28	.	TRBJ2-2	many	CASSLSVGELFF	TGTGCCAGCAGTTTAAGCGTCGGGGAGCTGTTTTTT
TRBV12-3/TRBV12-4	.	TRBJ1-1	many	CASSLGQGITEAFF	TGTGCCAGCAGTTTAGGGCAGGGGATCACTGAAGCTTTCTTT
TRBV5-1	.	TRBJ2-6	many	CASSLVGSSGANVLTF	TGCGCCAGCAGCTTGGTTGGGTCCTCTGGGGCCAACGTCCTGACTTTC
TRBV24-1	.	TRBJ1-5	.	CATSDLMPYSNQPQHF	TGTGCCACCAGTGATTTGATGCCTTATAGCAATCAGCCCCAGCATTTT
TRBV11-2	.	TRBJ1-1	many	CASSRGGGSTEAFF	TGTGCCAGCAGCCGGGGGGGGGGGAGCACTGAAGCTTTCTTT
TRBV2	.	TRBJ1-4	.	CASSEFETGEKLFF	TGTGCCAGCAGTGAGTTTGAAACAGGGGAAAAACTGTTTTTT
TRBV5-1	.	TRBJ2-2	.	CASSFGEGAGELFF	TGCGCCAGCAGCTTTGGAGAGGGGGCCGGGGAGCTGTTTTTT
TRBV9	.	TRBJ2-2	few	CASSAGGSLVYTGELFF	TGTGCCAGCAGCGCCGGGGGTTCTTTAGTGTACACCGGGGAGCTGTTTTTT
TRBV7-9	.	TRBJ2-7	many	CASSKRDVPYEQYF	TGTGCCAGCAGCAAACGGGACGTGCCCTACGAGCAGTACTTC